This TCR beta chain was profiled in a study of blood T cell repertoires in COVID-19. At the level of the study: Nucleic acid was either cDNA or gDNA, and it came from T cells, B-cell-depleted T cells, or PBMCs.

Profiled with immunoSEQ multiplex PCR; TCRdb holds only in-frame clones, not every one. Among 200,000 or so clones listed, around 90% were seen once. There are 16 residues in the CDR3. Germline V gene data show CDR1 as WNHNN and CDR2 as SYGVQD (reference sequence). J was trimmed by 9 bases and V by 7 bases; bases with no gene match: 16. V usage is TRBV10-1 and J usage is TRBJ2-1; 9 nucleotides agree with TRBD2. The sample consisted of peripheral blood. The receptor was derived from a man aged 60-69 years who had recovered from COVID-19. CDR3 protein: CASNRKGLATSGEQFF. Here the CDR3 DNA reads TGCGCCAGCAACCGGAAGGGACTAGCAACCTCGGGTGAGCAGTTCTTC.